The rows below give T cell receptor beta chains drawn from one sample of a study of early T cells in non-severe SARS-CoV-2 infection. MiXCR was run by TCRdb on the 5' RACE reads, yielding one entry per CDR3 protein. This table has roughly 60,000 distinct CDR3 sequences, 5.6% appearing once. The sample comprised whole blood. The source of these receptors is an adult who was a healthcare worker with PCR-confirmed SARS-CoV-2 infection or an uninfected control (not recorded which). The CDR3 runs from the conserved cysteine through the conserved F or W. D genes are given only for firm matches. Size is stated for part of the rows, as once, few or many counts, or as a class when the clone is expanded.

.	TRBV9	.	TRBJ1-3	TGTGCCAGCAGCGTAGGATCCGGAAACACCATATATTTT	CASSVGSGNTIYF
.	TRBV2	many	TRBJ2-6	TGTGCCAGTCGAGGGTCTGGGGCCAACGTCCTGACTTTC	CASRGSGANVLTF
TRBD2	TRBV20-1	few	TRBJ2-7	TGCAGTGCTAACGGACTAGCGGGATTCTACGAGCAGTACTTC	CSANGLAGFYEQYF
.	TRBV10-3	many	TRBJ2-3	TGTGCCATCAGCTCTCTCGGACGCTTCGCGAATACAGATACGCAGTATTTT	CAISSLGRFANTDTQYF
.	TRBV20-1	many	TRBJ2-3	TGCAGTGCTAGTTCGGTGGCAGATACGCAGTATTTT	CSASSVADTQYF
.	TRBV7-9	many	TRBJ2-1	TGTGCCAGCAGCTACAATCTCAATGAGCAGTTCTTC	CASSYNLNEQFF
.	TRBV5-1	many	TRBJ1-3	TGCGCCAGCAGCTCGAGCGGGGACATTGGAAACACCATATATTTT	CASSSSGDIGNTIYF
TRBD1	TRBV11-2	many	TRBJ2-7	TGTGCCAGCAGCCTCAGGACAGGGGACGGAGTTGAGCAGTACTTC	CASSLRTGDGVEQYF
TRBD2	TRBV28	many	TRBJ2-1	TGTGCCAGCAATAAATACCGGACTAGCGGCTGGAATGAGCAGTTCTTC	CASNKYRTSGWNEQFF
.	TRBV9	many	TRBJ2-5	TGTGCCAGCAGCGTCCGTTTCCAAGAGACCCAGTACTTC	CASSVRFQETQYF
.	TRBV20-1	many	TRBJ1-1	TGCAGTGCTTTACCAAGCCGGGACGTGGGGGACACTGAAGCTTTCTTT	CSALPSRDVGDTEAFF
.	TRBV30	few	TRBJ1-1	TGTGCCTGGAGTGACGGAAGGGACACTGAAGCTTTCTTT	CAWSDGRDTEAFF
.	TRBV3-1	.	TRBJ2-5	TGTGCCAGCAGCTCCTCCGGGCCAGTGGAGACCCAGTACTTC	CASSSSGPVETQYF
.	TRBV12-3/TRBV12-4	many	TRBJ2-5	TGTGCCAGCAGTTGGGGTAGGACCCAGTACTTC	CASSWGRTQYF
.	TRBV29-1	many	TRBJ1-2	TGCAGCGTTGTGCGGCCGGACGGGAACTATGGCTACACCTTC	CSVVRPDGNYGYTF
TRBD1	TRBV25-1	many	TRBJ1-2	TGTGCCAGCAGTGAGACAGGGGCTAACTATGGCTACACCTTC	CASSETGANYGYTF
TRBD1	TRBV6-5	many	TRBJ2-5	TGTGCCAGCACAGGACAGGGTTTTGAGACCCAGTACTTC	CASTGQGFETQYF
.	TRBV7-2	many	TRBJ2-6	TGTGCCAGCAGACCGAACTCTGGGGCCAACGTCCTGACTTTC	CASRPNSGANVLTF
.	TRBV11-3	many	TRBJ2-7	TGTGCCAGCAGCCGAAGAGGGGACTCCTACGAGCAGTACTTC	CASSRRGDSYEQYF
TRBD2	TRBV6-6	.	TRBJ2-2	TGTGCCAGCAGTTACTCAGGACTAGCGGGAGGAGGGACCGGGGAGCTGTTTTTT	CASSYSGLAGGGTGELFF
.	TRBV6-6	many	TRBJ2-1	TGTGCCAGCAGTCTAGACTCTTCGGGGAGCAATGAGCAGTTCTTC	CASSLDSSGSNEQFF
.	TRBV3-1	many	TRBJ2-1	TGTGCCAGCAGCCAGCCAGGCGCGGGGGAGCAGTTCTTC	CASSQPGAGEQFF
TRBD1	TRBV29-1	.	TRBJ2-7	TGCAGCGTCGGAGACAGGGGGGCCTCCTACGAGCAGTACTTC	CSVGDRGASYEQYF
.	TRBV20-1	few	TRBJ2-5	TGCAGTGCTAGAGATTACGGGGGGCGCCAGGATCCAGAGACCCAGTACTTC	CSARDYGGRQDPETQYF
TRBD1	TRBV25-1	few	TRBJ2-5	TGTGCCAGCAGTTCCATAGACAGGGGGGAGACCCAGTACTTC	CASSSIDRGETQYF
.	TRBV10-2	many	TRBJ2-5	TGCGCCAGCAGTCCCCGGGAGATCGATGCCCAGTACTTC	CASSPREIDAQYF
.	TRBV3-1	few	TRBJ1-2	TGTGCCAGCAGCCAAAGGACAGCGTTTCGGTTCACCTTC	CASSQRTAFRFTF
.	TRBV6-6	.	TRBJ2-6	TGTGCCAGCAGGTCTGGAGGAGACTCTGGGGCCAACGTCCTGACTTTC	CASRSGGDSGANVLTF
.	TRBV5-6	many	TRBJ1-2	TGTGCCAGCAGCCACCGAACGGAGTGGGACTATGGCTACACCTTC	CASSHRTEWDYGYTF
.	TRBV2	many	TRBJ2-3	TGTGCCAGCAGTGAAGTTGCGCAGTATTTT	CASSEVAQYF
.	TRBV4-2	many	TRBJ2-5	TGTGCCAGCAACCTAGAGACAGATCTTACGGCCCAGTACTTC	CASNLETDLTAQYF
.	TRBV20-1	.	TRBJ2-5	TGCAGTGCTAGAAACCAACAGGGGCGGGATGTCGAGACCCAGTACTTC	CSARNQQGRDVETQYF
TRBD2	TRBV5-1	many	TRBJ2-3	TGCGCCAGCAGCTCTAGCGGGAGTCTGGCAGATACGCAGTATTTT	CASSSSGSLADTQYF
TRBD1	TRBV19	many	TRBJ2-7	TGTGCCAGTAGTCGGACAGGGAAGACCTACGAGCAGTACTTC	CASSRTGKTYEQYF
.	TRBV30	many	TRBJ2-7	TGTGCCTACCTACAGGGAGGTGGGCAGTACTTC	CAYLQGGGQYF
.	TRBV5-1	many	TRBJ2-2	TGCGCCAGCAGCTTGGCCCCCCCGAACACCGGGGAGCTGTTTTTT	CASSLAPPNTGELFF
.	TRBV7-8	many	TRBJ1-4	TGTGCCAGCAGCCCGACCCTTCAGGGGAACGAAAAACTGTTTTTT	CASSPTLQGNEKLFF
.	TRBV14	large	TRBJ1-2	TGTGCCAGCAGCCCATTTGGGGGGTATGGCTACACCTTC	CASSPFGGYGYTF
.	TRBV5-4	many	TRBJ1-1	TGTGCCAGCAGCTTGGCTTTAGTTGGTCGGCCGAACACTGAAGCTTTCTTT	CASSLALVGRPNTEAFF
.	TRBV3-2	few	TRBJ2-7	TGTGCCAGCAGCCAAGATGGTTGGCGGACAGCGATCCGTCACGAGCAGTACTTC	CASSQDGWRTAIRHEQYF
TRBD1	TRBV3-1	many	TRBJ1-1	TGTGCCAGCAGCCCACCTCCGGGACAGGGGGCGGGATGGACTGAAGCTTTCTTT	CASSPPPGQGAGWTEAFF
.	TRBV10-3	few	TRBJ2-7	TGTGCCATCAGTGAGTCGGGCGGCAGACCCTACGAGCAGTACTTC	CAISESGGRPYEQYF
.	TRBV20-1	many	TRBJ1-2	TGCAGTGCTTCCCCCCGGCCCGGGGAGAAGTATGGCTACACCTTC	CSASPRPGEKYGYTF
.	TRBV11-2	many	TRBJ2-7	TGTGCCAGCAGCTTAGCCCGACACAGTCTGATGGAGCAGTACTTC	CASSLARHSLMEQYF
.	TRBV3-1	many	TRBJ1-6	TGTGCCAGCAGCCTTGGGGACCGCGATTCACCCCTCCACTTT	CASSLGDRDSPLHF
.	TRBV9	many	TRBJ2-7	TGTGCCAGCAGCGCTCGGGAGAAAAACTACGAGCAGTACTTC	CASSAREKNYEQYF